The T cell receptor (beta chain) described here comes from a study of radiotherapy plus CTLA-4 blockade in lung cancer. Study background: Of the patients, about 20% showed objective responses and around 32% attained disease control. Study-wide points: Alongside interferon-beta, early blood T cell clone dynamics were reportedly the best predictor of response. Among blood TCR repertoires after radiotherapy plus ipilimumab, tumor-derived clones expanded.

Repertoires were generated with immunoSEQ multiplex PCR, while TCRdb's copy carries only in-frame clones and drops some. This table has about 73,000 clones, roughly 91% appearing once. Remarks on this clone: Antigen specificity is unknown.

The CDR3 runs to 14 residues. The germline CDR1 and CDR2 sequences are SGHNT and YENEEA. Trimming took 2 bases from V and 0 from J, leaving 5 bases between them. Patients with chemo-refractory metastatic non-small-cell lung cancer received focal radiation plus CTLA-4 blockade with ipilimumab. The sample was peripheral blood, taken from a patient treated with radiotherapy plus ipilimumab. The chain has TRBV11-3 and TRBJ1-3, with D uncertain. The TCR sequence derives from a human donor with non-small cell lung cancer that progressed on radiotherapy plus ipilimumab. CDR3 protein: CASSLTLSGNTIYF. In DNA form, the CDR3 reads TGTGCCAGCAGCTTAACTCTCTCTGGAAACACCATATATTTT.